These 27 T cell receptor beta chains were sequenced from one sample in a study of read filtering for tumor transcriptome and immune sequencing. Molecular barcoded adaptors covering alpha/delta and beta/gamma chains were used on approximately 400 ng RNA. One entry per CDR3 protein results from TCRdb running MiXCR on the reads. Among over 50,000 distinct CDR3 sequences listed, about 14% were seen once. The sequenced material came from a population of CD138-negative cells sorted from bone marrow. These receptors came from a donor aged 40 or older with multiple myeloma.

This clonotype was found many times. V usage is TRBV12-3 or TRBV12-4 and J usage is TRBJ1-1, with D unclear. V lost 8 bases and J lost 1, with 11 bases in between. The CDR3 runs to 13 residues. The CDR3 bases are TGTGCCAGCCGGACTCGGGGGAACACTGAAGCTTTCTTT. It yields the protein CASRTRGNTEAFF.

There are a few counts of this clonotype. This chain joins TRBV5-1 and TRBJ2-5; 9 bases fit TRBD1. Germline CDR1 is SGHRS and CDR2 is YFSETQ. V trimming: 2 bases; J trimming: 3 bases; junction bases outside the gene matches: 5. The CDR3 length is 15 residues. CDR3 residues: CASSFGTGIKETQYF. CDR3 DNA sequence: TGCGCCAGCAGCTTTGGGACAGGGATAAAAGAGACCCAGTACTTC.

This clonotype was found many times. The CDR3 protein is CASSVGGPSYNEQFF. The CDR3 DNA follows: TGTGCCAGCAGCGTAGGAGGCCCGTCCTACAATGAGCAGTTCTTC. The J gene is TRBJ2-1, the V gene TRBV9; D is undetermined. Germline V gene data show CDR1 as SGDLS and CDR2 as YYNGEE. This CDR3 comprises 15 residues. V lost 0 bases and J 1 base, leaving 8 bases between the germline ends.

This clonotype was seen repeatedly, ten times or more. The chain joins TRBV29-1 to TRBJ1-2, with D perhaps TRBD1 (5 bases). V dropped 2 bases and J dropped 14 bases, with 24 bases sitting between them. Germline assignment: CDR1 SQVTM and CDR2 ANQGSEA. The CDR3 contains 14 residues. The CDR3 reads CSVEIYGQGSPSTF. Here the CDR3 DNA reads TGCAGCGTTGAAATTTACGGGCAGGGCTCCCCCTCTACCTTC.

At least ten counts were recorded for this clonotype. The V gene is TRBV3-1, the J gene TRBJ2-7, with D uncertain. Per germline, CDR1 LGHDT and CDR2 YNNKEL (reference sequence). Trimming removed 2 bases at V and 6 bases at J, with 11 bases between. CDR3 length: 13 residues. CDR3 nucleotide sequence: TGTGCCAGCAGCCAAACGAGGAGTTCCGAGCAGTACTTC. Translation gives CASSQTRSSEQYF.

This clonotype was detected many times. The chain uses TRBV24-1 and TRBJ2-2; 11 positions match TRBD2. The CDR3 spans 20 residues. V dropped 0 bases and J dropped 1; count of bases not matched to a gene: 9. Germline loops: CDR1 KGHDR, CDR2 SFDVKD. CDR3: CATSDLDPGGTSGNTGELFF. CDR3 sequence (DNA): TGTGCCACCAGTGATTTGGACCCAGGAGGGACTAGCGGGAACACCGGGGAGCTGTTTTTT.

This clonotype was seen many times. J is TRBJ2-1 and V is TRBV20-1; 10 bases map to TRBD2. The CDR3 is 16 amino acids. Germline V CDR1 and CDR2: DFQATT, SNEGSKA (reference sequence). Trimming cost V 0 bases and J 4 bases; bases outside gene matches: 6. The CDR3 bases are TGCAGTGCTAGAGAGGCTAGCGGGAGTAAGTACAATGAGCAGTTCTTC. This encodes CSAREASGSKYNEQFF.

This clonotype was counted many times. The chain links TRBV6-6 to TRBJ2-3; D may be TRBD1 (5 bases). The CDR3 spans 13 residues. Trimming removed 7 bases at V and 0 bases at J, with 8 bases between. CDR1 and CDR2 (germline): MNHNY, SVGAGI (reference sequence). The CDR3, as DNA: TGTGCCAGCAACAGGAGAAGCACAGATACGCAGTATTTT. Amino acids: CASNRRSTDTQYF.

In this sample, this clonotype turned up many times. The V and J genes are TRBV6-5 and TRBJ2-7; the match to TRBD2 covers 7 bases. The CDR3 has 15 residues. The V and J ends lost 0 bases and 5 bases, in that order; junction bases with no gene match: 7. Germline V gene sequence: CDR1 MNHEY, CDR2 SVGAGI. Written as DNA, the CDR3 is TGTGCCAGCAGTTACTCCCCTACCCGGGGGGACGAGCAGTACTTC. It codes for CASSYSPTRGDEQYF.

This clonotype was counted ten times or more. The rearrangement joins TRBV7-2 to TRBJ2-2, with TRBD2 as a possible D gene (6 bases). The germline gives CDR1 SGHTA, CDR2 FQGNSA. The length of the CDR3 is 15 residues. Trimming pared 5 bases from V and 3 bases from J, leaving 13 bases between. The CDR3 protein is CASSRPGSYTGELFF. CDR3 coding DNA: TGTGCCAGCAGCCGACCCGGGAGTTACACCGGGGAGCTGTTTTTT. Supplemented by reference TRBV7-2 and TRBJ2-2, the full variable domain reads GAGVSQSPSNKVTEKGKDVELRCDPISGHTALYWYRQSLGQGLEFLIYFQGNSAPDKSGLPSDRFSAERTGGSVSTLTIQRTQQEDSAVYLCASSRPGSYTGELFFGEGSRLTVL.

This clonotype was counted between two and nine times. V usage is TRBV7-9 and J usage is TRBJ2-5, with TRBD1 as a possible D gene (6 bases). Trimming left V 5 bases short and J 1 base short, with 14 bases between. The CDR3 runs 15 residues. Germline CDR1 reads SEHNR; CDR2 reads FQNEAQ (reference sequence). The DNA for the CDR3 is TGTGCCAGCAGCCCCATTACAGGGATCCAAGAGACCCAGTACTTC. This codes for CASSPITGIQETQYF.

Comments on this clonotype: Germline is not matched at one junction end, which may reflect a read error. CDR3 coding DNA: TGCAGTGCAGTCCCGTTACAGGGGATAGACCACGAGCCGTACTTC. Protein: CSAVPLQGIDHEPYF. This chain connects TRBV20-1 to TRBJ2-7; the match to TRBD1 covers 7 bases. This CDR3 is built from 15 residues. Per germline, CDR1 DFQATT and CDR2 SNEGSKA (reference sequence).

This CDR3 reads CASSFLTGGLETQYF. CDR3 bases: TGTGCCAGCAGCTTCTTAACAGGGGGCCTGGAGACCCAGTACTTC. The chain links TRBV7-2 to TRBJ2-5; the match to TRBD1 covers 9 bases. The CDR3 extends over 15 amino acids. CDR1 is SGHTA and CDR2 is FQGNSA in the germline V gene. J gave up 5 bases and V 3 bases, and 7 bases lay outside the gene matches.

This clonotype has ten or more counts. This chain connects TRBV18 to TRBJ1-5; D remains ambiguous. CDR3 length equals 15 residues. Trimming cost V 2 bases and J 5 bases, with 13 bases left between them. Per germline, CDR1 KGHSH and CDR2 LQKENI. CDR3 loop: CASSPAPPPDQPQHF. The CDR3 DNA follows: TGTGCCAGCTCACCAGCCCCCCCCCCCGATCAGCCCCAGCATTTT.

This clonotype was counted at least ten times. This chain connects TRBV7-9 to TRBJ2-5; 9 bases fit TRBD2. The CDR3 contains 13 residues. The germline V gene has CDR1 SEHNR and CDR2 FQNEAQ (reference sequence). Trimming cost V 5 bases and J 9 bases; bases outside gene matches: 7. The CDR3 coding sequence is TGTGCCAGCAGCCCGACTAGCGGTGAGGCCCAGTACTTC. It encodes CASSPTSGEAQYF.

The table lists this clonotype with many counts. This chain uses TRBV29-1 with TRBJ1-5, with TRBD1 matching 7 bases. V lost 8 bases and J lost 0; bases outside the gene matches: 13. CDR1 is SQVTM, CDR2 ANQGSEA, per germline. The CDR3 spans 16 residues. CDR3 coding DNA: TGCAGCCTGGCGACAGGGTCATTCTATAGCAATCAGCCCCAGCATTTT. This gives the protein CSLATGSFYSNQPQHF.

There are many counts of this clonotype. The gene calls are TRBV11-2 and TRBJ2-2; tentative D call: TRBD1 (6 bases). Germline V gene lookup returns CDR1 SGHAT and CDR2 FQNNGV. Trimming removed 5 bases at V and 1 base at J, with 8 bases between. The CDR3 is made up of 14 amino acids. CDR3 loop: CASSQDRNTGELFF. CDR3 DNA sequence: TGTGCCAGCAGCCAGGACAGGAACACCGGGGAGCTGTTTTTT.

This chain uses TRBV11-3 with TRBJ2-5; 9 bases map to TRBD2. This CDR3 contains 15 residues. Germline values: CDR1 SGHNT, CDR2 YENEEA. V trimming: 1 base; J trimming: 4 bases; junction bases outside the gene matches: 4. CDR3 residues: CASSLGAGGGETQYF. The CDR3 DNA reads as TGTGCCAGCAGCTTAGGTGCGGGAGGGGGAGAGACCCAGTACTTC.

The V and J genes are TRBV12-5 and TRBJ2-1; 8 bases fit TRBD2. Germline CDR1 LGHNT, CDR2 FRNRAP. The CDR3 sequence is 15 residues long. The DNA for the CDR3 is TGTGCCAGCAGTCATAGCGGGACCAGCAGGGATGAGCAGTTCTTC. This encodes CASSHSGTSRDEQFF.

As regards this clonotype: This sequence may be a read error, since a much larger clone differs from it by one base. Without the conserved terminal phenylalanine or tryptophan, this CDR3 likely stems from a read error. The chain links TRBV27 to TRBJ2-2; unclear D gene. The germline CDR1 and CDR2 sequences are MNHEY and SMNVEV (reference sequence). The CDR3 has 14 amino acids. The ends were cut back, 5 bases at V and 1 base at J, with 8 bases in the middle. The CDR3 protein is CASSEAGNTGELFS. In nucleotides, the CDR3 is TGTGCCAGCAGTGAGGCAGGGAACACCGGGGAGCTGTTTTCT.

This clonotype was found many times. The chain recombines TRBV29-1 with TRBJ2-5; 10 bases map to TRBD2. Germline-derived CDR1 and CDR2 are SQVTM and ANQGSEA. The CDR3 loop spans 17 amino acids. J was trimmed by 2 bases and V by 0 bases; bases with no gene match: 9. Here the CDR3 reads CSVEDHRTSGGQETQYF. The CDR3 DNA is TGCAGCGTTGAAGATCACCGGACTAGCGGTGGACAAGAGACCCAGTACTTC. Drawing the rest from reference TRBV29-1 and TRBJ2-5, the complete variable domain is SAVISQKPSRDICQRGTSLTIQCQVDSQVTMMFWYRQQPGQSLTLIATANQGSEATYESGFVIDKFPISRPNLTFSTLTVSNMSPEDSSIYLCSVEDHRTSGGQETQYFGPGTRLLVL.

This chain joins TRBV6-2 or TRBV6-3 and TRBJ2-7, with D unresolved. The CDR3 runs to 14 residues. CDR1 is MNHEY and CDR2 is SVGEGT in the germline V gene. The V end lost 6 bases, the J end lost 5 bases, and 17 bases lay between the germline ends. The CDR3 DNA reads TGTGCCAGCAGCGGCCGAGGAGCGAAAAACGAGCAGTACTTC. This gives the protein CASSGRGAKNEQYF.

This clonotype was counted at least ten times. The chain combines TRBV4-2 with TRBJ1-1; D is undetermined. The ends were cut back, 5 bases at V and 0 bases at J, with 4 bases in the middle. Germline CDR1 and CDR2: LGHNA and YNFKEQ. The CDR3 is 12 residues long. Written as DNA, the CDR3 is TGTGCCAGCAGCTACATGAACACTGAAGCTTTCTTT. Translated: CASSYMNTEAFF.

Many counts were recorded for this clonotype. The rearrangement links TRBV18 to TRBJ1-1; 7 nucleotides line up with TRBD1. The length of the CDR3 is 15 residues. Germline V gene sequence: CDR1 KGHSH, CDR2 LQKENI. J gave up 4 bases and V 2 bases, and 7 bases lay outside the gene matches. The CDR3 DNA reads as TGTGCCAGCTCACCATCCCAGGGGGGAGGCACTGAAGCTTTCTTT. This encodes CASSPSQGGGTEAFF.

CDR3 nucleotide sequence: TGTGCCAGCAGCGCCGGGACTAGTCAGGTGAATGAGCAGTTCTTC. This codes for CASSAGTSQVNEQFF. The rearrangement links TRBV9 to TRBJ2-1, with 8 bases matching TRBD2. This CDR3 has 15 amino acids. The V gene's germline CDR1 is SGDLS and CDR2 YYNGEE. V gave up 3 bases and J gave up 7 bases; unmatched junction bases: 9.

Ten or more counts support this clonotype. The rearrangement links TRBV21-1 to TRBJ1-1; TRBD1, the table's D call, lacks a check against the DNA. TRBV21-1 is recorded as a pseudogene. The CDR3 is made up of 17 amino acids. For the CDR3, the DNA is TGTGCCAGCAGCAAGAAACACAGGGAAAAAAAGAACACTGAAGCTTTCTTT. This translates into CASSKKHREKKNTEAFF.

This clonotype occurred a few times. This clone may be a read error of a much larger clone one base away. The V call is TRBV3-1, the J call TRBJ2-1; 10 positions agree with TRBD2. Germline-derived CDR1 and CDR2 are LGHDT and YNNKEL (reference sequence). The CDR3 is 15 residues long. The CDR3 sequence: CASSRSGRAYNGQFF. The CDR3 DNA reads TGTGCCAGCAGCCGAAGCGGGAGGGCCTACAATGGGCAGTTCTTC.